A single sample is the source of the 30 T cell receptor beta chains below, sequenced in a study of vaccination and CD4 T cells after COVID-19. This sample's treatment: approximately nine-day PBMC culture with coronavirus spike peptide pools or control peptides (ViraFEST assay). These receptors' targets are unknown. The Oncomine TCR Beta short-read assay was what sequenced the DNA obtained from cultured CD4+ T cells. TCRdb re-analysed the PCR reads in MiXCR, keeping a single row per CDR3 protein. Among approximately 13,000 distinct CDR3 sequences listed, roughly 50% were seen once. Sequenced input: CD4+ T cells from blood, cultured in vitro. The receptors were sampled from a human donor who had recovered from COVID-19.

The J gene is TRBJ1-4, the V gene TRBV20-1, with a weak D call TRBD1 (6 bases). The V and J ends lost 6 bases and 2 bases respectively, with 13 bases between them. This CDR3 is built from 14 residues. Germline CDR1 reads DFQATT; CDR2 reads SNEGSKA (reference sequence). The CDR3: CSANNRVTNEKLFF. Written as DNA, the CDR3 is TGCAGTGCCAATAACAGGGTCACTAATGAAAAACTGTTTTTT.

This chain joins TRBV20-1 and TRBJ2-2; 7 bases are a match to TRBD2. J gave up 3 bases and V 1 base, and 2 bases lay outside the gene matches. The CDR3 is 14 residues long. CDR1 and CDR2 (germline): DFQATT, SNEGSKA (reference sequence). In DNA form, the CDR3 reads TGCAGTGCTAGAGGTCTAGCGGACACCGGGGAGCTGTTTTTT. This codes for CSARGLADTGELFF.

V usage is TRBV18 and J usage is TRBJ1-2, with no clear D. V shed 2 bases and J shed 4 bases, with 8 bases lying between them. CDR1 is KGHSH and CDR2 is LQKENI in the germline V gene. The CDR3 loop spans 13 amino acids. The CDR3 reads CASSPDPAYGYTF. As DNA, the CDR3 is TGTGCCAGCTCACCAGACCCCGCCTATGGCTACACCTTC.

J is TRBJ2-7 and V is TRBV20-1; D possibly corresponds to TRBD2 (5 bases). Germline V lookup: CDR1 DFQATT, CDR2 SNEGSKA (reference sequence). The CDR3 has 13 amino acids. With 5 bases removed from V and 2 bases from J, the gap between germline ends came to 13 bases. The CDR3 DNA is TGCAGTGCTCCCGGGGTTGGTCCCTACGAGCAGTACTTC. Residues: CSAPGVGPYEQYF.

Comments on this clonotype: A read error may produce the germline difference seen at one junction end. This chain uses TRBV11-2 with TRBJ2-7; 7 nucleotides match TRBD1. Looked up from germline, CDR1 is SGHAT and CDR2 is FQNNGV. This CDR3 is built from 16 residues. The CDR3 protein is CASSSPEQGLSFEQYF. The CDR3 DNA follows: TGTGCCAGCAGCTCCCCCGAACAGGGGTTATCCTTCGAGCAGTACTTC.

V usage is TRBV15 and J usage is TRBJ2-7; D not resolved. With 5 bases removed from V and 5 bases from J, the gap between germline ends came to 13 bases. Germline values: CDR1 LNHNV, CDR2 YYDKDF (reference sequence). The CDR3 spans 13 residues. Here the CDR3 DNA reads TGTGCCACCAGCTTTGAGATCTTAAACGAGCAGTACTTC. Translating gives CATSFEILNEQYF.

This rearrangement joins TRBV7-8 to TRBJ1-5, with D tentatively TRBD1 (5 bases). The CDR3 is 15 amino acids. Trimming removed 5 bases from V and 0 bases from J, with 11 bases in between. CDR1 and CDR2 from the germline V gene are SGHVS and FQNEAQ. The CDR3 DNA is TGTGCCAGCAGCCCGGGACTGATTAGCAATCAGCCCCAGCATTTT. Its translation is CASSPGLISNQPQHF. Full variable domain (outside the CDR3, taken from reference TRBV7-8 and TRBJ1-5): GAGVSQSPRYKVAKRGQDVALRCDPISGHVSLFWYQQALGQGPEFLTYFQNEAQLDKSGLPSDRFFAERPEGSVSTLKIQRTQQEDSAVYLCASSPGLISNQPQHFGDGTRLSIL.

This chain joins TRBV6-5 and TRBJ2-7; D might be TRBD1 or TRBD2, each matching 5 bases. In germline, CDR1 is MNHEY, CDR2 SVGAGI. The CDR3 is 18 amino acids. V was clipped by 1 base and J by 0 bases, with 19 bases between them. CDR3 protein: CASSYLWSGTPDSYEQYF. The CDR3 DNA is TGTGCCAGCAGTTACTTGTGGTCAGGGACCCCCGACTCCTACGAGCAGTACTTC.

This clonotype was observed a handful of times. This chain uses TRBV6-7 with TRBJ2-1, with D tentatively TRBD1 (5 bases). Being an ORF, TRBV6-7 has a function that is uncertain. Trimming cost V 9 bases and J 6 bases, with 12 bases left between them. The CDR3 consists of 12 residues. The CDR3 DNA follows: TGTGCCAGTCAGGGCAGGGCCAATGAGCAGTTCTTC. Residues: CASQGRANEQFF.

The chain employs TRBV28 and TRBJ1-3, with D unclear. This CDR3 has 16 residues. V shed 5 bases and J shed 0 bases, with 14 bases lying between them. Germline V lookup: CDR1 MDHEN, CDR2 SYDVKM. CDR3 loop: CASSPFRPGSGNTIYF. In DNA form, the CDR3 reads TGTGCCAGCAGTCCCTTTAGACCCGGCTCTGGAAACACCATATATTTT.

This clonotype is medium-sized by share. The chain uses TRBV6-4 and TRBJ2-7; D gene ambiguous. V was clipped by 2 bases and J by 5 bases, with 22 bases between them. This CDR3 spans 17 amino acids. Germline-derived CDR1 and CDR2 are MRHNA and SNTAGT. CDR3 nucleotide sequence: TGTGCCAGCAGTGACACGACCTGGATTGTTGGGAAAAACGAGCAGTACTTC. Its protein is CASSDTTWIVGKNEQYF.

This clonotype was counted a few times. The chain has TRBV6-1 and TRBJ1-1, with D uncertain. Trimming pared 4 bases from V and 3 bases from J, leaving 6 bases between. CDR3 length: 12 residues. The germline gives CDR1 MNHNS, CDR2 SASEGT. The CDR3 nucleotides are TGTGCCAGCAGTGGAGGGTACACTGAAGCTTTCTTT. Amino acids: CASSGGYTEAFF.

There are a few counts of this clonotype. The chain uses TRBV20-1 and TRBJ1-2; perhaps TRBD1 as D (5 bases). V lost 0 bases and J 4 bases, leaving 15 bases between the germline ends. This CDR3 is 15 amino acids long. Germline V gene lookup returns CDR1 DFQATT and CDR2 SNEGSKA (reference sequence). CDR3 DNA sequence: TGCAGTGCTAGAGATCTGGCGGGACGGAGCTATGGCTACACCTTC. It yields the protein CSARDLAGRSYGYTF.

The V call is TRBV2, the J call TRBJ2-7; 9 bases line up with TRBD1. The CDR3 covers 16 residues. The germline V gene has CDR1 SNHLY and CDR2 FYNNEI. V lost 6 bases to trimming and J lost 5 bases; unmatched junction nucleotides: 14. The CDR3 nucleotides read TGTGCCAGCAGAGATCGGGGGACAGGGAAATTGGACGAGCAGTACTTC. It specifies CASRDRGTGKLDEQYF.

This clonotype was seen only a few times. The gene calls are TRBV27 and TRBJ1-2, with no clear D. CDR1 and CDR2 from the germline V gene are MNHEY and SMNVEV (reference sequence). With 2 bases removed from V and 0 bases from J, the gap between germline ends came to 10 bases. This CDR3 has 15 amino acids. CDR3 in amino acids: CASSLNGGTNYGYTF. The CDR3 coding sequence is TGTGCCAGCAGTTTAAACGGTGGAACTAACTATGGCTACACCTTC.

In nucleotides, the CDR3 is TGTGCCACCAGCAGAGGCGGACTAACGGAATGGGAGCGGGCCCGGCTCTACAATGAGCAGTTCTTC. Protein: CATSRGGLTEWERARLYNEQFF. The chain has TRBV15 and TRBJ2-1; possible D gene TRBD2, 6 bases. Germline CDR1 and CDR2: LNHNV and YYDKDF (reference sequence). Trimming removed 1 base at V and 3 bases at J, with 31 bases between. This CDR3 spans 22 amino acids.

V gene TRBV25-1 combines with J gene TRBJ1-4; 11 bases match TRBD1. With V trimmed by 4 bases and J by 9 bases, 4 bases remained unmatched. The germline gives CDR1 MGHDK, CDR2 SYGVNS. The CDR3 loop spans 14 amino acids. CDR3 protein: CASSAGTGGKKLFF. The DNA for the CDR3 is TGTGCCAGCAGTGCGGGGACAGGGGGGAAAAAACTGTTTTTT.

As for this clonotype: One base away lies a much larger clone, so this may be a sequencing read error. The rearrangement uses TRBV30 and TRBJ1-5; D is unclear. With 3 bases removed from V and 4 bases from J, the gap between germline ends came to 13 bases. The CDR3 loop spans 14 amino acids. CDR1 and CDR2 from the germline V gene are GTSNPN and SVGIG (reference sequence). CDR3 nucleotides: TGTGCCTGGAGGGGAGTGGGCAATAATCAGCCCCAGCATTTT. Its translation is CAWRGVGNNQPQHF.

This clonotype was picked up a small number of times. V is TRBV10-1 and J is TRBJ1-6, with D possibly TRBD1 on 6 matching bases. Deletions cut 8 bases from V and 8 bases from J, with 37 bases between. This CDR3 has 21 amino acids. Germline lookup yields CDR1 WNHNN and CDR2 SYGVQD (reference sequence). The chain's CDR3 is CASLRDTSFYPTRSPHSPLHF. CDR3 DNA sequence: TGCGCCAGCCTCCGGGACACTAGCTTCTACCCAACCCGGTCTCCTCATTCACCCCTCCACTTT.

CDR3 in amino acids: CASSLPPSNTEAFF. As DNA, the CDR3 is TGCGCCAGCAGCCTCCCTCCGAGCAACACTGAAGCTTTCTTT. The rearrangement uses TRBV4-1 and TRBJ1-1; no reliable D call. CDR1 and CDR2 (germline): MGHRA, YSYEKL. The CDR3 sequence is 14 residues long. Trimming left V 4 bases short and J 2 bases short, with 11 bases between.

This clonotype was picked up one time. The V call is TRBV7-2, the J call TRBJ2-7; D gene unclear. This CDR3 is built from 14 residues. Germline CDR1 SGHTA, CDR2 FQGNSA. Trimming shortened V by 1 base and J by 2 bases, and 9 bases separated the two germline ends. The CDR3 loop reads CASSLGPSAYEQYF. The CDR3 nucleotides read TGTGCCAGCAGCTTAGGCCCCTCGGCCTACGAGCAGTACTTC.

This clonotype appeared a few times. The chain combines TRBV2 with TRBJ1-1, with 8 bases that match TRBD1. The CDR3 runs 15 residues. CDR1 and CDR2 from the germline V gene are SNHLY and FYNNEI. With V trimmed by 4 bases and J by 4 bases, 8 bases remained unmatched. The chain's CDR3 is CASSAVTGAGTEAFF. The CDR3 DNA reads as TGTGCCAGCAGTGCGGTGACAGGGGCTGGCACTGAAGCTTTCTTT. Drawing the rest from reference TRBV2 and TRBJ1-1, the complete variable domain is EPEVTQTPSHQVTQMGQEVILRCVPISNHLYFYWYRQILGQKVEFLVSFYNNEISEKSEIFDDQFSVERPDGSNFTLKIRSTKLEDSAMYFCASSAVTGAGTEAFFGQGTRLTVV.

The chain joins TRBV4-1 to TRBJ2-7; maybe TRBD1 (5 bases). This CDR3 contains 16 residues. Germline CDR1 reads MGHRA; CDR2 reads YSYEKL. Trimming removed 1 base from V and 2 bases from J, with 15 bases in between. The CDR3 DNA reads as TGCGCCAGCAGCCAAGGGCAGGGTACGCGACCCTACGAGCAGTACTTC. This codes for CASSQGQGTRPYEQYF.

As for this clonotype: The junction departs from the called germline gene at one end, perhaps through a read error. This sequence joins TRBV7-9 and TRBJ2-2, with 8 nucleotides matching TRBD1. The CDR3 totals 15 residues. The V gene's germline CDR1 is SEHNR and CDR2 FQNEAQ (reference sequence). This chain's CDR3 is CASNDRGSNSGELFF. CDR3 DNA: TGTGCCAGCAACGACAGGGGCTCGAACAGCGGGGAGCTGTTTTTT.

This clonotype was observed a handful of times. This CDR3 is CASKRQGGRNEQYF. CDR3 DNA sequence: TGTGCCAGCAAGCGACAGGGGGGAAGGAACGAGCAGTACTTC. The J gene is TRBJ2-7, the V gene TRBV2, with 9 bases that match TRBD1. The junction had 9 bases not matched to a gene; V was cut back by 7 bases and J by 5 bases. The CDR3 has 14 amino acids. The germline CDR1 and CDR2 sequences are SNHLY and FYNNEI.

The chain links TRBV6-5 to TRBJ1-5, with D tentatively TRBD1 (6 bases). Germline V CDR1 and CDR2: MNHEY, SVGAGI. V lost 0 bases, J lost 5 bases, and 14 bases lay in between. This CDR3 region has 16 residues. The CDR3, as DNA: TGTGCCAGCAGTTACTCGTTAGGGGGGGGCGATCAGCCCCAGCATTTT. Translating it yields CASSYSLGGGDQPQHF.

This chain links TRBV29-1 with TRBJ2-5; the D gene is possibly TRBD2 (6 bases). Germline CDR1 SQVTM, CDR2 ANQGSEA. V was pared by 4 bases and J by 2 bases, with 8 bases between. This CDR3 is built from 12 residues. The CDR3 DNA reads as TGCAGCGTTGCCGCGGGGCAAGAGACCCAGTACTTC. Protein product: CSVAAGQETQYF.

This chain uses TRBV9 with TRBJ2-2; D uncertain. The V and J ends lost 2 bases and 5 bases respectively, with 7 bases between them. Germline lookup yields CDR1 SGDLS and CDR2 YYNGEE. The CDR3 is 13 amino acids. The CDR3 bases are TGTGCCAGCAGCGTGTTACCTACCGGGGAGCTGTTTTTT. As protein: CASSVLPTGELFF. The entire variable domain, with the rest obtained from reference TRBV9 and TRBJ2-2, is as follows: DSGVTQTPKHLITATGQRVTLRCSPRSGDLSVYWYQQSLDQGLQFLIQYYNGEERAKGNILERFSAQQFPDLHSELNLSSLELGDSALYFCASSVLPTGELFFGEGSRLTVL.

The V and J genes are TRBV27 and TRBJ2-7, with no clear D. The CDR3 has 14 residues. The V gene lost 7 bases and the J gene lost 6 bases, with 19 bases spanning the gap. Germline lookup yields CDR1 MNHEY and CDR2 SMNVEV (reference sequence). The CDR3 is CASTASWSWGEQYF. DNA for the CDR3: TGTGCCAGCACCGCCTCTTGGAGCTGGGGCGAGCAGTACTTC.

The chain uses TRBV7-9 and TRBJ2-1, with D tentatively TRBD1 (5 bases). Deletions cut 5 bases from V and 7 bases from J, with 21 bases between. The germline gives CDR1 SEHNR, CDR2 FQNEAQ (reference sequence). The CDR3 runs 16 residues. The CDR3 reads CASSGLGVSRWNEQFF. DNA of the CDR3: TGTGCCAGCAGCGGGTTAGGGGTCAGCCGGTGGAATGAGCAGTTCTTC.